This is a list of T cell receptor beta chains from one sample in a study of neurological immune-mediated disorders. Using its own MiXCR run on the 5' RACE reads, TCRdb lists one record per CDR3 protein. The table lists roughly 70,000 distinct CDR3 sequences, 3.5% to 5% of them singletons. The sequenced sample consisted of PBMCs. The receptors were sampled from a man aged 25 to 40 with multiple sclerosis. Both conserved end residues are part of each CDR3. The D gene is left open where the match is weak. A clone size is listed for some rows: how often the clone was seen (once, few, many), or a class if it is expanded.

CDR3 protein,CDR3 DNA,V gene,J gene,clone size,D gene
CASSYPADTQYF,TGTGCCAGCAGTTACCCCGCAGATACGCAGTATTTT,TRBV6-6,TRBJ2-3,many,NA
CSVGETRDSSEAFF,TGCAGCGTTGGAGAGACCCGGGACAGCTCCGAAGCTTTCTTT,TRBV29-1,TRBJ1-1,many,TRBD1
CASSLRGAGVSTDTQYF,TGCGCCAGCAGCTTGAGGGGTGCGGGGGTCTCCACAGATACGCAGTATTTT,TRBV5-1,TRBJ2-3,many,TRBD2
CASSVGSLAGSSWETQYF,TGTGCCAGCAGCGTAGGGAGCCTAGCGGGGTCAAGTTGGGAGACCCAGTACTTC,TRBV9,TRBJ2-5,many,TRBD2
CASSWGLAGGNFGELFF,TGTGCCAGCAGTTGGGGACTAGCGGGGGGGAACTTCGGGGAGCTGTTTTTT,TRBV9,TRBJ2-2,many,TRBD2
CASSQGGQGSYEQYF,TGCGCCAGCAGCCAAGGGGGACAGGGCTCCTACGAGCAGTACTTC,TRBV4-3,TRBJ2-7,many,TRBD1
CASSLEPGQANTEAFF,TGTGCCAGCAGCTTAGAGCCCGGACAGGCCAACACTGAAGCTTTCTTT,TRBV7-9,TRBJ1-1,many,TRBD1
CASSLGGETEAFF,TGTGCCAGCAGTTTAGGCGGGGAGACTGAAGCTTTCTTT,TRBV12-3/TRBV12-4,TRBJ1-1,many,NA
CAISLGRGVYNEQFF,TGTGCCATCAGCTTAGGTCGGGGGGTCTACAATGAGCAGTTCTTC,TRBV10-3,TRBJ2-1,many,TRBD2
CASSLAGSDTGELFF,TGTGCCAGCAGCTTAGCGGGTAGTGACACCGGGGAGCTGTTTTTT,TRBV7-2,TRBJ2-2,many,NA
CASRWTEDSPLHF,TGCGCCAGCAGGTGGACAGAGGATTCACCCCTCCACTTT,TRBV10-2,TRBJ1-6,many,NA
CASRYSRGLLVNNEQFF,TGTGCCAGCAGGTACTCGAGAGGGCTATTAGTTAACAATGAGCAGTTCTTC,TRBV7-9,TRBJ2-1,many,NA
CASSHRVNYGYTF,TGTGCCAGCAGCCATCGGGTGAACTATGGCTACACCTTC,TRBV14,TRBJ1-2,many,NA
CSASPPSVGSGEQYF,TGCAGTGCTAGCCCCCCTAGCGTGGGGAGTGGCGAGCAGTACTTC,TRBV20-1,TRBJ2-7,few,NA
CASKVTGEHGYTF,TGTGCCAGCAAAGTAACAGGGGAGCATGGCTACACCTTC,TRBV12-3/TRBV12-4,TRBJ1-2,many,TRBD1
CASRKTQGVQETQYF,TGTGCCAGCAGGAAGACTCAAGGGGTCCAAGAGACCCAGTACTTC,TRBV12-3/TRBV12-4,TRBJ2-5,many,NA
CAWDMGSSYEQYF,TGTGCCTGGGACATGGGCAGCTCCTACGAGCAGTACTTC,TRBV30,TRBJ2-7,few,NA
CAISGSYVVNEKLFF,TGTGCCATCAGTGGCAGTTACGTCGTCAATGAAAAACTGTTTTTT,TRBV10-3,TRBJ1-4,many,NA
CSARGTSDYEQYF,TGCAGTGCTAGGGGGACTAGCGATTACGAGCAGTACTTC,TRBV20-1,TRBJ2-7,many,TRBD2
CSARKAGANTGELFF,TGCAGTGCTAGAAAGGCGGGGGCAAACACCGGGGAGCTGTTTTTT,TRBV20-1,TRBJ2-2,few,NA
CATSLGGRNEQFF,TGCGCCACCTCATTAGGGGGCCGGAATGAGCAGTTCTTC,TRBV10-1,TRBJ2-1,many,TRBD1
CASSQELGGSGSYEQYF,TGCGCCAGCAGCCAAGAATTGGGCGGATCGGGCTCCTACGAGCAGTACTTC,TRBV4-3,TRBJ2-7,many,NA
CASSPGSGGNTEAFF,TGTGCCAGCTCACCAGGTTCAGGGGGAAACACTGAAGCTTTCTTT,TRBV18,TRBJ1-1,many,TRBD1
CASSQVTRGSGYEQYF,TGCGCCAGCAGCCAAGTAACCCGGGGTTCGGGCTACGAGCAGTACTTC,TRBV4-1,TRBJ2-7,many,NA
CASSLQGEQYF,TGCGCCAGCAGTTTACAGGGTGAGCAGTACTTC,TRBV5-1,TRBJ2-7,many,NA
CASSRDNEQFF,TGTGCCAGCAGCAGAGATAATGAGCAGTTCTTC,TRBV9,TRBJ2-1,many,NA
CASSATSTDTQYF,TGTGCCAGCAGTGCGACCAGCACAGATACGCAGTATTTT,TRBV25-1,TRBJ2-3,many,NA
CASSLADYGYTF,TGTGCCAGCAGCTTAGCGGACTATGGCTACACCTTC,TRBV7-9,TRBJ1-2,many,NA
CASSSRTSVDGELFF,TGTGCCAGCAGCTCCAGGACTAGCGTGGACGGGGAGCTGTTTTTT,TRBV7-9,TRBJ2-2,many,TRBD2
CASSARDRGVGELFF,TGTGCCAGCAGCGCCCGGGACAGGGGCGTCGGGGAGCTGTTTTTT,TRBV9,TRBJ2-2,many,TRBD1
CASSPGHSGNTIYF,TGTGCCAGCAGCCCGGGACACTCTGGAAACACCATATATTTT,TRBV14,TRBJ1-3,many,NA
CSAVDGNQPQHF,TGCAGTGCGGTGGACGGGAATCAGCCCCAGCATTTT,TRBV20-1,TRBJ1-5,many,NA
CASSPGTVLAKNIQYF,TGCGCCAGCAGCCCGGGGACAGTTCTTGCCAAAAACATTCAGTACTTC,TRBV5-1,TRBJ2-4,many,TRBD1
CASSLNGGAYEQYF,TGCGCCAGCAGCCTTAACGGGGGGGCCTACGAGCAGTACTTC,TRBV5-1,TRBJ2-7,many,TRBD2
CASSLVGTAGNTIYF,TGTGCCAGCAGCTTGGTCGGGACAGCTGGAAACACCATATATTTT,TRBV5-6,TRBJ1-3,many,TRBD1
CSVFTGRPSTDTQYF,TGCAGCGTTTTTACAGGACGGCCTAGCACAGATACGCAGTATTTT,TRBV29-1,TRBJ2-3,many,NA
CASSQGAGYDEQFF,TGCGCCAGCAGCCAAGGAGCGGGGTACGATGAGCAGTTCTTC,TRBV4-3,TRBJ2-1,many,TRBD2
CASSLPRGRGNQPQHF,TGTGCCAGCAGTCTCCCGCGAGGGCGGGGCAATCAGCCCCAGCATTTT,TRBV6-2/TRBV6-3,TRBJ1-5,many,NA
CASSFGTGGEKLFF,TGTGCCAGCAGCTTTGGGACAGGGGGCGAAAAACTGTTTTTT,TRBV7-2,TRBJ1-4,NA,TRBD1
CASSRGLAEETQYF,TGCGCCAGCAGCCGGGGACTAGCGGAAGAGACCCAGTACTTC,TRBV5-1,TRBJ2-5,few,TRBD2
CSARIWGHNEQFF,TGCAGTGCCCGGATTTGGGGGCACAATGAGCAGTTCTTC,TRBV20-1,TRBJ2-1,many,NA
CASSLPGHYTGELFF,TGTGCCAGCAGCTTGCCGGGACATTACACCGGGGAGCTGTTTTTT,TRBV5-6,TRBJ2-2,many,NA
CASSPREGAFFGQPQNF,TGCGCCAGTAGCCCGAGGGAGGGGGCGTTTTTCGGTCAGCCCCAGAATTTT,TRBV4-1,TRBJ1-5,once,TRBD1
CSARAATGSTGELFF,TGCAGTGCTAGAGCGGCTACAGGAAGCACCGGGGAGCTGTTTTTT,TRBV20-1,TRBJ2-2,many,NA
CASSLGPSAAEAFF,TGTGCCAGCAGCTTAGGTCCTAGTGCGGCTGAAGCTTTCTTT,TRBV9,TRBJ1-1,many,NA
CSARRQPNTEAFF,TGCAGTGCTAGGCGGCAGCCGAACACTGAAGCTTTCTTT,TRBV20-1,TRBJ1-1,many,NA
CASSLDFGQGSTDTQYF,TGCGCCAGCAGCTTGGATTTCGGACAGGGTAGCACAGATACGCAGTATTTT,TRBV5-1,TRBJ2-3,many,TRBD1
CSANASYTF,TGCAGTGCTAACGCCAGCTACACCTTC,TRBV20-1,TRBJ1-2,NA,NA
CASSPRQTNTGELFF,TGTGCCAGCAGCCCCAGACAGACGAACACCGGGGAGCTGTTTTTT,TRBV7-2,TRBJ2-2,many,NA
CSVDGAGSGDTQYF,TGCAGCGTTGACGGAGCGGGGAGTGGGGATACGCAGTATTTT,TRBV29-1,TRBJ2-3,many,TRBD2
CASSPFRQMNNSPLHF,TGTGCCAGCAGTCCTTTTCGACAGATGAATAATTCACCCCTCCACTTT,TRBV6-5,TRBJ1-6,many,NA
CASSLGTGTGDGGYTF,TGCGCCAGCAGCTTGGGAACCGGGACAGGGGACGGTGGCTACACCTTC,TRBV5-1,TRBJ1-2,many,TRBD1
CSARGEATNYEQYF,TGCAGTGCTAGAGGCGAGGCCACAAACTACGAGCAGTACTTC,TRBV20-1,TRBJ2-7,many,NA
CASSRQTGTDYEQYF,TGCGCCAGCAGCCGCCAAACCGGGACAGACTACGAGCAGTACTTC,TRBV5-1,TRBJ2-7,many,TRBD1
CASSQGQGTYEQYF,TGTGCCAGCAGCCAAGGTCAGGGTACCTACGAGCAGTACTTC,TRBV3-1,TRBJ2-7,many,NA
CSASQGLETQYF,TGCAGTGCTAGTCAGGGATTGGAGACCCAGTACTTC,TRBV20-1,TRBJ2-5,few,NA
CSASRQGRESNQPQHF,TGCAGTGCTAGTAGACAGGGGAGAGAAAGCAATCAGCCCCAGCATTTT,TRBV20-1,TRBJ1-5,many,TRBD1
CASSPRQGGYQETQYF,TGTGCCAGCAGTCCCCGACAGGGGGGTTACCAAGAGACCCAGTACTTC,TRBV6-6,TRBJ2-5,many,TRBD1
CATSRRTGGSDTQYF,TGTGCCACCAGCAGGCGGACAGGGGGGTCAGATACGCAGTATTTT,TRBV15,TRBJ2-3,many,TRBD1
CASTPVGGRETQYF,TGTGCCAGCACCCCGGTTGGGGGAAGAGAGACCCAGTACTTC,TRBV7-9,TRBJ2-5,many,NA